There are a few counts of the clone carrying this TCR beta chain. This sample is drawn from a study of shared clonotypes between healthy human individuals. From germline, CDR1 is KGHSH and CDR2 LQKENI. The CDR3 runs to 14 residues. After removal of 8 bases from V and 2 bases from J, the junction contained 4 bases not matched to a gene. The assay was immunoSEQ multiplex PCR, and TCRdb's table has in-frame clones only and misses some. Of 300,000 to 400,000 clones listed, roughly 70% are singletons. Sample: memory CD4+ T cells sorted from blood. Subset: CD45RA-negative fraction. This TCR derives from a man younger than 40 in good health. The J gene is TRBJ1-5, the V gene TRBV18, with 9 bases fitting TRBD1. The CDR3 spells CASQGQGGNQPQHF. The CDR3 DNA is TGTGCCAGCCAGGGACAGGGTGGCAATCAGCCCCAGCATTTT.